The 27 T cell receptor beta chains in this list originate from one sample, sequenced in a study of cytomegalovirus exposure and HLA in healthy donors. The table came from immunoSEQ multiplex PCR; TCRdb's copy has only in-frame clones and leaves some out. The table shows about 120,000 clones, with over 75% occurring only once. Sequencing was carried out using PBMCs. The receptors stem from a woman in her 30s in good health and CMV-seropositive.

This chain connects TRBV6-5 to TRBJ1-2; D perhaps matches TRBD1 (5 bases). Between the trimmed V and J ends, which lost 6 bases and 7 bases, there was a span of 9 bases. Germline CDR1 and CDR2: MNHEY and SVGAGI. This CDR3 spans 11 amino acids. The CDR3 nucleotides are TGTGCCAGCAGCTACGGGGCTGGCTACACCTTC. This translates into CASSYGAGYTF.

This chain links TRBV5-6 with TRBJ2-4; a possible D gene is TRBD1 (6 bases). V lost 4 bases and J lost 8, with 19 bases in between. The CDR3 extends over 15 amino acids. The germline V gene has CDR1 SGHDT and CDR2 YYEEEE. Here the CDR3 reads CASSHPQGMVDIQYF. Here the CDR3 DNA reads TGTGCCAGCAGCCACCCACAGGGTATGGTTGACATTCAGTACTTC.

The genes are TRBV27 and TRBJ2-5; D might be TRBD2 (6 bases). This CDR3 has 14 residues. The V and J ends lost 6 bases and 4 bases respectively, with 15 bases between them. The germline gives CDR1 MNHEY, CDR2 SMNVEV (reference sequence). CDR3 DNA: TGTGCCAGCAGGTCCCCGCGGGACCCAGAGACCCAGTACTTC. Its translation is CASRSPRDPETQYF.

The chain combines TRBV9 with TRBJ2-7; D is unclear. The germline CDR1 and CDR2 sequences are SGDLS and YYNGEE. The V end was cut by 0 bases, the J end by 1 base, with 8 bases between. The length of the CDR3 is 14 residues. CDR3 bases: TGTGCCAGCAGCGTAGGCGGCTTTTCCTACGAGCAGTACTTC. This gives the protein CASSVGGFSYEQYF.

V gene TRBV29-1 combines with J gene TRBJ2-3; TRBD2 might be the D (5 bases). V lost 2 bases and J lost 1, with 7 bases in between. Germline CDR1 reads SQVTM; CDR2 reads ANQGSEA. The CDR3 is made up of 13 amino acids. The CDR3 sequence is CSVEKGGTDTQYF. The DNA for the CDR3 is TGCAGCGTTGAAAAGGGAGGCACAGATACGCAGTATTTT.

The rearrangement links TRBV2 to TRBJ2-5, with D hard to call. The V end was cut by 3 bases, the J end by 2 bases, with 7 bases between. The CDR3 spans 13 residues. Per the germline V gene, CDR1 is SNHLY and CDR2 is FYNNEI. The CDR3 region is CASSETVQETQYF. Written as DNA, the CDR3 is TGTGCCAGCAGTGAGACTGTACAAGAGACCCAGTACTTC.

This sequence joins TRBV6-1 and TRBJ2-7; possibly TRBD2 for D (6 bases). Germline lookup yields CDR1 MNHNS and CDR2 SASEGT. The CDR3 consists of 14 residues. V was pared by 4 bases and J by 0 bases, with 10 bases between. CDR3 nucleotide sequence: TGTGCCAGCAGTGTGGGCGGGACCTCCTACGAGCAGTACTTC. It specifies CASSVGGTSYEQYF.

J is TRBJ2-2 and V is TRBV10-3; 10 nucleotides line up with TRBD2. V gave up 11 bases and J gave up 6 bases; unmatched junction bases: 15. Germline V gene lookup returns CDR1 ENHRY and CDR2 SYGVKD. The CDR3 runs to 16 residues. CDR3 residues: CAAAPPSGSTSGELFF. CDR3 DNA: TGTGCCGCCGCACCTCCTAGCGGGAGTACATCCGGGGAGCTGTTTTTT.

V is TRBV2 and J is TRBJ1-2; 11 bases match TRBD1. V was pared by 6 bases and J by 3 bases, with 3 bases of the junction left unmatched. The germline gives CDR1 SNHLY, CDR2 FYNNEI. The CDR3 length is 14 residues. CDR3 sequence: CASRRGQGDYGYTF. In DNA, the CDR3 is TGTGCCAGCAGGAGGGGACAGGGGGACTATGGCTACACCTTC.

The rearrangement uses TRBV5-1 and TRBJ2-7; TRBD2 is a possible D gene (5 bases). CDR3 length: 14 amino acids. Germline CDR1 and CDR2: SGHRS and YFSETQ. Trimming took off 0 bases at V and 3 bases at J, with 10 bases between the two ends. The CDR3 nucleotides read TGCGCCAGCAGCTTGGCGGGAAATGTCTACGAGCAGTACTTC. Translation gives CASSLAGNVYEQYF.

V usage is TRBV4-3 and J usage is TRBJ1-4, with no clear D. V lost 1 base and J 7 bases, leaving 10 bases between the germline ends. CDR3 length equals 14 residues. In germline, CDR1 is LGHNA, CDR2 YSLEER. The CDR3: CASSQGPRVEKLFF. In nucleotides, the CDR3 is TGCGCCAGCAGCCAAGGTCCGAGGGTTGAAAAACTGTTTTTT.

This clone was counted once. V and J are TRBV6-1 and TRBJ2-7, with a tentative D call TRBD2 (6 bases). This CDR3 has 15 residues. The V end was cut by 0 bases, the J end by 4 bases, with 13 bases between. Germline loops: CDR1 MNHNS, CDR2 SASEGT. The DNA for the CDR3 is TGTGCCAGCAGTGAAGCGGGCGGGACCCAATACGAGCAGTACTTC. Amino acids: CASSEAGGTQYEQYF.

V is TRBV5-1 and J is TRBJ2-3, with a possible D match to TRBD1 (5 bases). Trimming shortened V by 4 bases and J by 0 bases, and 12 bases separated the two germline ends. The CDR3 contains 15 residues. Germline V gene lookup returns CDR1 SGHRS and CDR2 YFSETQ. The CDR3 loop is CASSPDTTSTDTQYF. CDR3 bases: TGCGCCAGCAGCCCGGACACGACTAGCACAGATACGCAGTATTTT.

The V call is TRBV6-1, the J call TRBJ2-7; 7 bases map to TRBD1. Per germline, CDR1 MNHNS and CDR2 SASEGT. This CDR3 region has 15 residues. Germline trimming cut 1 base from V and 0 bases from J; bases unmatched to any gene: 3. The CDR3 DNA follows: TGTGCCAGCAGTGAAGTGGGACAGTCCTCCTACGAGCAGTACTTC. This codes for CASSEVGQSSYEQYF.

This clone occurred a few times. The V call is TRBV7-9, the J call TRBJ2-1; 11 nucleotides align to TRBD2. Trimming at V came to 0 bases and at J to 8 bases, leaving 6 bases not matched to a gene. This CDR3 contains 16 residues. CDR1 and CDR2 (germline): SEHNR, FQNEAQ (reference sequence). CDR3 DNA sequence: TGTGCCAGCAGCTTAGCGGCTAGCGGGGGGATTGATGAGCAGTTCTTC. Its translation is CASSLAASGGIDEQFF. The complete variable domain, with remaining parts taken from reference TRBV7-9 and TRBJ2-1, reads DTGVSQNPRHKITKRGQNVTFRCDPISEHNRLYWYRQTLGQGPEFLTYFQNEAQLEKSRLLSDRFSAERPKGSFSTLEIQRTEQGDSAMYLCASSLAASGGIDEQFFGPGTRLTVL.

The CDR3 DNA reads as TGCGCCAGCAGTGACCATTCAAGCAATCAGCCCCAGCATTTT. Residues: CASSDHSSNQPQHF. The chain links TRBV10-2 to TRBJ1-5; D is unresolved. Looked up from germline, CDR1 is WSHSY and CDR2 is SAAADI. The CDR3 has 14 residues. Trimming took 3 bases from V and 1 from J, leaving 7 bases between them.

This chain joins TRBV2 and TRBJ1-2, with TRBD1 as a possible D gene (6 bases). There are 13 residues in the CDR3. V dropped 7 bases and J dropped 5 bases, with 14 bases sitting between them. From germline, CDR1 is SNHLY and CDR2 FYNNEI. CDR3 in amino acids: CASTTQGFYGYTF. The CDR3 nucleotides read TGTGCCAGCACTACCCAGGGGTTTTATGGCTACACCTTC.

J is TRBJ2-1 and V is TRBV6-1; a possible D gene is TRBD2 (5 bases). V was shortened by 8 bases and J by 3 bases, with 11 bases between the two germline ends. CDR3 length: 13 amino acids. The germline V gene encodes CDR1 MNHNS and CDR2 SASEGT. CDR3 in amino acids: CASEEGLYNEQFF. CDR3 DNA: TGTGCCAGCGAAGAGGGTCTCTACAATGAGCAGTTCTTC.

The V call is TRBV15, the J call TRBJ1-5, with D tentatively TRBD1 (5 bases). The CDR3 has 15 amino acids. CDR1 and CDR2 (germline): LNHNV, YYDKDF (reference sequence). V lost 5 bases to trimming and J lost 0 bases, with 11 bases between them. Here the CDR3 reads CATSQTVYSNQPQHF. Written as DNA, the CDR3 is TGTGCCACCAGCCAGACAGTTTATAGCAATCAGCCCCAGCATTTT.

The sample holds many counts of this clone. The rearrangement uses TRBV4-3 and TRBJ2-7; the match to TRBD2 covers 7 bases. V gave up 0 bases and J gave up 0 bases; unmatched junction bases: 2. CDR1 and CDR2 (germline): LGHNA, YSLEER. There are 15 residues in the CDR3. The CDR3 DNA reads as TGCGCCAGCAGCCAAGAGCCTAGCGGCTCCTACGAGCAGTACTTC. It encodes CASSQEPSGSYEQYF.

The J gene is TRBJ2-5, the V gene TRBV28; 12 nucleotides match TRBD2. From germline, CDR1 is MDHEN and CDR2 SYDVKM. Trimming cost V 4 bases and J 5 bases; bases outside gene matches: 23. The CDR3 runs to 21 residues. CDR3 DNA sequence: TGTGCCAGCAGTTCCCTTACTTACGGACTAGCGGGGAACTCTGGTAAGGAGACCCAGTACTTC. Translation gives CASSSLTYGLAGNSGKETQYF.

The chain couples TRBV6-5 to TRBJ2-5; D not certain. The CDR3 loop spans 15 amino acids. With 6 bases removed from V and 0 bases from J, the gap between germline ends came to 14 bases. Germline-derived CDR1 and CDR2 are MNHEY and SVGAGI. CDR3 in amino acids: CASSPGGTNQETQYF. CDR3 nucleotides: TGTGCCAGCAGCCCGGGTGGCACGAACCAAGAGACCCAGTACTTC.

This chain links TRBV7-9 with TRBJ2-6; 10 positions match TRBD1. Trimming took 5 bases from V and 3 from J; bases not matched to a gene: 10. The CDR3 has 18 residues. The germline gives CDR1 SEHNR, CDR2 FQNEAQ (reference sequence). The CDR3 is CASSPTGTGVYGANVLTF. CDR3 DNA: TGTGCCAGCAGCCCAACCGGGACAGGGGTGTATGGGGCCAACGTCCTGACTTTC.

The rearrangement uses TRBV5-1 and TRBJ2-7, with D possibly TRBD1 on 6 matching bases. Per the germline V gene, CDR1 is SGHRS and CDR2 is YFSETQ. V was clipped by 0 bases and J by 3 bases, with 25 bases between them. This CDR3 has 19 residues. The CDR3 loop is CASSLEPRGSRGGFYEQYF. In DNA, the CDR3 is TGCGCCAGCAGCTTGGAGCCCAGGGGTTCACGAGGTGGATTCTACGAGCAGTACTTC.

The CDR3 nucleotides read TGTGCCAGCAGTACGGACATTAGGGAGACCCAGTACTTC. Amino acids: CASSTDIRETQYF. This chain links TRBV6-1 with TRBJ2-5; tentatively, D is TRBD1 (5 bases). V lost 5 bases and J 5 bases, leaving 12 bases between the germline ends. The CDR3 totals 13 residues. CDR1 is MNHNS and CDR2 is SASEGT in the germline V gene.

The table lists this clone with a few counts. The rearrangement uses TRBV19 and TRBJ2-7, with D possibly TRBD1 on 6 matching bases. The V gene's germline CDR1 is LNHDA and CDR2 SQIVND (reference sequence). The CDR3 length is 13 residues. V was shortened by 2 bases and J by 5 bases, with 10 bases between the two germline ends. In DNA form, the CDR3 reads TGTGCCAGTAGTATAAACAGGGAGCACGAGCAGTACTTC. This sequence encodes CASSINREHEQYF.

The chain is built from TRBV28 and TRBJ2-7; 10 bases agree with TRBD2. Germline V lookup: CDR1 MDHEN, CDR2 SYDVKM. With V trimmed by 3 bases and J by 0 bases, 14 bases remained unmatched. The CDR3 spans 19 residues. This chain's CDR3 is CASSFFFALAGVPSYEQYF. In nucleotides, the CDR3 is TGTGCCAGCAGTTTTTTCTTCGCGCTAGCGGGGGTCCCCTCCTACGAGCAGTACTTC.